The 17 T cell receptor beta chains presented below share a single source sample, sequenced in a study of metastatic and nonmetastatic thyroid tumors. TCRdb re-called clones from the PCR reads using MiXCR. The sample has about 17,000 clones; approximately 28% are singletons. The entire patient cohort was treatment-naive prior to thyroid surgery. What was sequenced was tumor tissue. These receptors came from a female donor with papillary thyroid cancer or a benign thyroid nodule (not recorded which). Some clones in this sample may be carry-over from other donors' samples.

The chain recombines TRBV20-1 with TRBJ2-2, with TRBD2 matching over 8 bases. Germline assignment: CDR1 DFQATT and CDR2 SNEGSKA (reference sequence). The CDR3 covers 16 residues. Germline trimming cut 0 bases from V and 5 bases from J; bases unmatched to any gene: 8. The CDR3 protein is CSARDESGRETGELFF. For the CDR3, the DNA is TGCAGTGCTAGAGATGAGAGCGGGAGAGAAACCGGGGAGCTGTTTTTT.

This clone was seen repeatedly, ten times or more. The chain couples TRBV5-1 to TRBJ2-7, with 8 bases that match TRBD1. The CDR3 runs 15 residues. The junction had 8 bases not matched to a gene; V was cut back by 4 bases and J by 2 bases. The germline V gene encodes CDR1 SGHRS and CDR2 YFSETQ. The CDR3 DNA is TGCGCCAGCAGCAAACGGACAGGGAGCACCTACGAGCAGTACTTC. It codes for CASSKRTGSTYEQYF.

This sequence joins TRBV2 and TRBJ1-1, with D possibly TRBD1 on 5 matching bases. Germline V CDR1 and CDR2: SNHLY, FYNNEI. The CDR3 runs to 15 residues. V lost 6 bases to trimming and J lost 0 bases, with 14 bases between them. CDR3 DNA sequence: TGTGCCAGCAGGCGATCGACAGAAATGAACACTGAAGCTTTCTTT. It specifies CASRRSTEMNTEAFF.

This clone has ten or more counts. V gene TRBV6-5 combines with J gene TRBJ2-3, with TRBD1 matching 9 bases. The CDR3 covers 16 residues. CDR1 and CDR2 from the germline V gene are MNHEY and SVGAGI. J was trimmed by 5 bases and V by 0 bases; bases with no gene match: 6. In DNA, the CDR3 is TGTGCCAGCAGTTACTCGGCCGGGACAGGGAAAGATACGCAGTATTTT. Its protein is CASSYSAGTGKDTQYF.

This clone counts as medium-sized. This chain links TRBV18 with TRBJ2-7; maybe TRBD2 (6 bases). CDR3 length: 15 residues. Trimming left V 1 base short and J 4 bases short, with 14 bases between. The germline V gene has CDR1 KGHSH and CDR2 LQKENI. For the CDR3, the DNA is TGTGCCAGCTCACCACGGCGGGGCGACCCGTACGAGCAGTACTTC. Translation: CASSPRRGDPYEQYF.

Notes on this clone: As the CDR3 is not closed by the conserved phenylalanine or tryptophan, this likely results from a read error. The rearrangement uses TRBV6-2 or TRBV6-3 and TRBJ2-7; D might be TRBD2 (6 bases). V was trimmed by 6 bases and J by 7 bases, leaving 19 bases between them. CDR1 is MNHEY and CDR2 is SVGEGT in the germline V gene. The CDR3 extends over 14 amino acids. DNA for the CDR3: TGTGCCAGCAGCACCCCAGCGGGTCTAAGGGAGCAGTACTTA. Translating gives CASSTPAGLREQYL.

The gene calls are TRBV5-6 and TRBJ2-7; possibly TRBD2 for D (6 bases). Germline V gene data show CDR1 as SGHDT and CDR2 as YYEEEE. Trimming cost V 3 bases and J 5 bases, with 15 bases left between them. This CDR3 contains 14 residues. This CDR3 is CASSSPSGSDEQYF. CDR3 DNA: TGTGCCAGCAGCTCCCCCTCCGGGAGTGACGAGCAGTACTTC.

The CDR3 loop reads CASSLDGGAYGYTF. The CDR3, as DNA: TGCGCCAGCAGCTTGGACGGGGGAGCCTATGGCTACACCTTC. The chain uses TRBV5-1 and TRBJ1-2, with a possible D match to TRBD1 (5 bases). V lost 0 bases and J 4 bases, leaving 10 bases between the germline ends. CDR3 length: 14 amino acids. Germline V gives CDR1 SGHRS, CDR2 YFSETQ.

This clone was observed a handful of times. The CDR3 DNA reads TGCAGTGCTAGACAGGCAGGTACCTACGAGCAGTACTTC. Translation gives CSARQAGTYEQYF. J is TRBJ2-7 and V is TRBV20-1; no firm D call. This CDR3 comprises 13 residues. Between the trimmed V and J ends, which lost 2 bases and 2 bases, there was a span of 10 bases. CDR1 and CDR2 (germline): DFQATT, SNEGSKA (reference sequence).

In its sample, this clone was seen a few times. CDR3 protein: CASSSSGTDTQYF. The CDR3 nucleotides read TGTGCCAGCAGTTCTAGCGGCACAGATACGCAGTATTTT. The chain is built from TRBV6-4 and TRBJ2-3; a possible D gene is TRBD2 (6 bases). V lost 5 bases and J lost 1, with 7 bases in between. The germline V gene has CDR1 MRHNA and CDR2 SNTAGT. The CDR3 contains 13 residues.

This clone was found many times. V and J are TRBV19 and TRBJ1-1, with a tentative D call TRBD1 (6 bases). Trimming took 2 bases from V and 1 from J, leaving 14 bases between them. Germline V lookup: CDR1 LNHDA, CDR2 SQIVND (reference sequence). The CDR3 has 16 amino acids. CDR3 sequence: CASSIWGAAPNTEAFF. The CDR3 DNA follows: TGTGCCAGTAGTATATGGGGGGCGGCTCCGAACACTGAAGCTTTCTTT. Based on the CDR3 plus reference TRBV19 and TRBJ1-1, the full variable domain is DGGITQSPKYLFRKEGQNVTLSCEQNLNHDAMYWYRQDPGQGLRLIYYSQIVNDFQKGDIAEGYSVSREKKESFPLTVTSAQKNPTAFYLCASSIWGAAPNTEAFFGQGTRLTVV.

This clone was seen only once. CDR3 region: CASSQGISTHGYTF. In DNA, the CDR3 is TGTGCCAGCAGCCAGGGGATAAGCACACATGGCTACACCTTC. The J gene is TRBJ1-2, the V gene TRBV11-2; weak D call: TRBD1 (6 bases). CDR3 length: 14 residues. Trimming left V 5 bases short and J 6 bases short, with 16 bases between. The V gene's germline CDR1 is SGHAT and CDR2 FQNNGV. The whole variable domain, filled in from reference TRBV11-2 and TRBJ1-2, reads EAGVAQSPRYKIIEKRQSVAFWCNPISGHATLYWYQQILGQGPKLLIQFQNNGVVDDSQLPKDRFSAERLKGVDSTLKIQPAKLEDSAVYLCASSQGISTHGYTFGSGTRLTVV.

The chain links TRBV20-1 to TRBJ2-3, with D possibly being TRBD1 or TRBD2 (5 bases each). The CDR3 covers 16 residues. CDR1 is DFQATT, CDR2 SNEGSKA, per germline (reference sequence). V lost 1 base and J 1 base, leaving 15 bases between the germline ends. The CDR3 sequence is CSARARWGWGTDTQYF. The CDR3 nucleotides are TGCAGTGCTAGAGCCCGGTGGGGGTGGGGCACAGATACGCAGTATTTT.

This clone has ten or more counts. V usage is TRBV18 and J usage is TRBJ2-7; D possibly matches TRBD1 or TRBD2 (5 bases each). CDR1 is KGHSH and CDR2 is LQKENI in the germline V gene. The germline V and J ends were trimmed by 1 base and 1 base, with 11 bases remaining between them. The CDR3 extends over 15 amino acids. The CDR3 loop reads CASSPRGEGSYEQYF. As DNA, the CDR3 is TGTGCCAGCTCACCACGGGGCGAGGGTTCCTACGAGCAGTACTTC.

V usage is TRBV24-1 and J usage is TRBJ1-5; unclear D gene. The germline CDR1 and CDR2 sequences are KGHDR and SFDVKD. Trimming took off 2 bases at V and 4 bases at J, with 8 bases between the two ends. This CDR3 comprises 14 residues. Here the CDR3 DNA reads TGTGCCACCAGTGATTCCGGACCGAATCAGCCCCAGCATTTT. The encoded protein is CATSDSGPNQPQHF.

This clone counts as medium-sized (0.01 to 0.1%). This chain uses TRBV30 with TRBJ2-7; the match to TRBD2 covers 7 bases. Looked up from germline, CDR1 is GTSNPN and CDR2 is SVGIG (reference sequence). The CDR3 has 13 amino acids. V shed 2 bases and J 7 bases; nucleotides not matched to a gene: 8. The DNA for the CDR3 is TGTGCCTGGAGTTTGGGCGGGGGTTGGGAGCAGTACTTC. Translated: CAWSLGGGWEQYF.

In this sample, this clone turned up a few times. The J gene is TRBJ2-1, the V gene TRBV2; D gene unclear. Germline V lookup: CDR1 SNHLY, CDR2 FYNNEI. Trimming removed 5 bases at V and 7 bases at J, with 3 bases between. The CDR3 extends over 10 amino acids. The CDR3 loop is CASSRNEQFF. CDR3 nucleotides: TGTGCCAGCAGTAGAAATGAGCAGTTCTTC.